This T cell receptor (beta chain) comes out of a study of blood T cell repertoires in COVID-19. The data were produced by immunoSEQ multiplex PCR, yet TCRdb's version contains in-frame clones alone and is incomplete. The repertoire holds 200,000 to 250,000 clones, with more than 80% as singletons. There are 16 residues in the CDR3. With 5 bases clipped from V and 0 bases from J, the junction kept 7 bases outside the gene matches. Per the germline V gene, CDR1 is SNHLY and CDR2 is FYNNEI. This chain uses TRBV2 with TRBJ1-2; 9 nucleotides align to TRBD1. The sequencing input was peripheral blood. This TCR came from a man younger than 45 who had recovered from COVID-19. CDR3 loop: CASSRDRDGPNYGYTF. The CDR3, as DNA: TGTGCCAGCAGTAGGGACAGGGATGGTCCTAACTATGGCTACACCTTC. The full variable domain, completed using reference TRBV2 and TRBJ1-2, is EPEVTQTPSHQVTQMGQEVILRCVPISNHLYFYWYRQILGQKVEFLVSFYNNEISEKSEIFDDQFSVERPDGSNFTLKIRSTKLEDSAMYFCASSRDRDGPNYGYTFGSGTRLTVV.